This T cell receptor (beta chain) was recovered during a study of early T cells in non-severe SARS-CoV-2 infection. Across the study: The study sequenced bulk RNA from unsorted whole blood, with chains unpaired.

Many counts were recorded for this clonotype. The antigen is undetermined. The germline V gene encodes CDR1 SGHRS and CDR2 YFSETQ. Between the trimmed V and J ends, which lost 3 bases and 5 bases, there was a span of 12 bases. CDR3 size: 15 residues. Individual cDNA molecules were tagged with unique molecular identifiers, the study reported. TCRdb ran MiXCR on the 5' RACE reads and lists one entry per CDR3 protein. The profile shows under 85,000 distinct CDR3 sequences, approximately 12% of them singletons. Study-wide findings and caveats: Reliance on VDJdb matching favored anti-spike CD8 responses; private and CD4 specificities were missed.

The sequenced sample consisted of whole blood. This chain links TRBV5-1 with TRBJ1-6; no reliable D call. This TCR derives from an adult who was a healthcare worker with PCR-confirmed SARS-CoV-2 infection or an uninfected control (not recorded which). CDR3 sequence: CASSWAGYNNSPLHF. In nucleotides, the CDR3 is TGCGCCAGCAGCTGGGCAGGATACAATAATTCACCCCTCCACTTT.